This T cell receptor (beta chain) came from a study of response to subunit inactivated influenza vaccine. CDR1 is MGHRA, CDR2 YSYEKL, per germline. Trimming left V 5 bases short and J 2 bases short, with 9 bases between. This CDR3 comprises 13 residues. TCRdb reanalysed the RT-PCR reads using MiXCR and keeps one entry per CDR3 protein. Of 600,000 to 850,000 distinct CDR3 sequences in the sample, 14% were seen once. At least ten counts were recorded for this clonotype. The sample here was PBMCs from blood, taken 14 days before vaccination. The sequence came from a middle-aged man who received an inactivated influenza vaccine. This rearrangement joins TRBV4-1 to TRBJ1-1; D may be TRBD1 (6 bases). This CDR3 reads CASSDGTNTEAFF. The CDR3 nucleotides read TGCGCCAGCAGCGACGGGACAAACACTGAAGCTTTCTTT.